A single sample gave rise to the 7 T cell receptor beta chains below, sequenced in a study of blood T cell repertoires in COVID-19. Produced via immunoSEQ multiplex PCR; TCRdb's table is partial and in-frame only. The data show 100,000 to 130,000 clones, about 85% seen once. The sequencing input was peripheral blood. The source of these receptors is a woman in her 70s with acute or convalescent COVID-19.

This clone was seen only once. This rearrangement joins TRBV4-1 to TRBJ2-7, with TRBD1 matching over 10 bases. The CDR3 contains 15 residues. Germline V gene data show CDR1 as MGHRA and CDR2 as YSYEKL. V shed 4 bases and J 3 bases; nucleotides not matched to a gene: 6. The CDR3 spells CASSREGQGIYEQYF. The DNA for the CDR3 is TGCGCCAGCAGCCGAGAGGGACAGGGGATCTACGAGCAGTACTTC.

J is TRBJ2-3 and V is TRBV30; 14 nucleotides line up with TRBD2. The CDR3 is 18 amino acids. After removal of 0 bases from V and 1 base from J, the junction contained 6 bases not matched to a gene. In germline, CDR1 is GTSNPN, CDR2 SVGIG (reference sequence). In DNA form, the CDR3 reads TGTGCCTGGAGTGTACGGACTAGCGGGAGGAGGGGCACAGATACGCAGTATTTT. As protein: CAWSVRTSGRRGTDTQYF.

The rearrangement uses TRBV6-2 or TRBV6-3 and TRBJ1-4, with D possibly matching TRBD1 (5 bases). V was shortened by 5 bases and J by 8 bases, with 15 bases between the two germline ends. Germline CDR1 reads MNHEY; CDR2 reads SVGEGT. CDR3 size: 14 residues. DNA for the CDR3: TGTGCCAGCAGTGTGGGGGGACGGAAGGAAAAACTGTTTTTT. Amino acids: CASSVGGRKEKLFF.

V and J are TRBV6-1 and TRBJ2-1, with D possibly being TRBD2 (7 bases). In germline, CDR1 is MNHNS, CDR2 SASEGT. V was pared by 1 base and J by 12 bases, with 19 bases between. The CDR3 is 15 amino acids. Here the CDR3 DNA reads TGTGCCAGCAGTGAAGATGTGGGGGGGCGGCGTGGGCAGTTCTTC. Translating gives CASSEDVGGRRGQFF.

This clone was observed a handful of times. The chain carries TRBV19 and TRBJ1-1; the D is unclear. Germline CDR1 is LNHDA and CDR2 is SQIVND (reference sequence). The length of the CDR3 is 14 residues. Between the trimmed V and J ends, which lost 6 bases and 0 bases, there was a span of 11 bases. CDR3 DNA sequence: TGTGCCAGTAGCCTACGGAGCCTGAACACTGAAGCTTTCTTT. Protein: CASSLRSLNTEAFF.

The chain joins TRBV6-6 to TRBJ1-1, with a possible D match to TRBD1 (6 bases). The CDR3 loop spans 12 amino acids. With 6 bases removed from V and 1 base from J, the gap between germline ends came to 6 bases. Per the germline V gene, CDR1 is MNHNY and CDR2 is SVGAGI (reference sequence). This CDR3 is CASRQGNTEAFF. CDR3 DNA sequence: TGTGCCAGCAGACAGGGGAACACTGAAGCTTTCTTT.

V is TRBV19 and J is TRBJ1-6, with 7 bases lining up with TRBD1. Germline lookup yields CDR1 LNHDA and CDR2 SQIVND (reference sequence). Trimming cost V 4 bases and J 7 bases; bases outside gene matches: 7. The CDR3 runs to 15 residues. The CDR3 here is CASSTGQLLNSPLHF. Here the CDR3 DNA reads TGTGCCAGTAGTACGGGACAGCTCCTAAATTCACCCCTCCACTTT.